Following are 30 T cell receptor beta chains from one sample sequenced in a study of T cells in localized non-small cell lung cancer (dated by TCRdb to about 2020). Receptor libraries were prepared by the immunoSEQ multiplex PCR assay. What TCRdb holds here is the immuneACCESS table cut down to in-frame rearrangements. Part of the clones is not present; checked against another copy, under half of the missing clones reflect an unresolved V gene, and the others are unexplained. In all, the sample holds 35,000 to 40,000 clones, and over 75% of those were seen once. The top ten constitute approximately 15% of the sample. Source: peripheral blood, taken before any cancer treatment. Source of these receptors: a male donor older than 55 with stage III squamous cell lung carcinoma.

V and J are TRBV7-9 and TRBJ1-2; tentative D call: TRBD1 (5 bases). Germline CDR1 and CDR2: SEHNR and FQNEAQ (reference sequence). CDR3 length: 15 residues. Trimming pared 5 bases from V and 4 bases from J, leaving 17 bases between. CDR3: CASSPGGLDTYGYTF. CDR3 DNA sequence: TGTGCCAGCAGCCCGGGGGGTCTGGACACCTATGGCTACACCTTC.

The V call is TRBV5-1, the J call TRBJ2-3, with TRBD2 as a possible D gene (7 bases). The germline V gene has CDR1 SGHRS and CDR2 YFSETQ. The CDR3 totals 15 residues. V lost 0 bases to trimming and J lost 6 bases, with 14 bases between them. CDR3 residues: CASSLERGASDTQYF. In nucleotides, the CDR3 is TGCGCCAGCAGCTTGGAACGGGGGGCCTCGGATACGCAGTATTTT. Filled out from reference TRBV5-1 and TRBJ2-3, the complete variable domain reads KAGVTQTPRYLIKTRGQQVTLSCSPISGHRSVSWYQQTPGQGLQFLFEYFSETQRNKGNFPGRFSGRQFSNSRSEMNVSTLELGDSALYLCASSLERGASDTQYFGPGTRLTVL.

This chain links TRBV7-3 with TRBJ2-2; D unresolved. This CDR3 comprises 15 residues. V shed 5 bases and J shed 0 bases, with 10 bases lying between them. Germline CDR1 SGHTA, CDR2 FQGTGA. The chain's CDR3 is CASSHYNTNTGELFF. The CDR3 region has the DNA TGTGCCAGCAGCCACTACAACACGAACACCGGGGAGCTGTTTTTT.

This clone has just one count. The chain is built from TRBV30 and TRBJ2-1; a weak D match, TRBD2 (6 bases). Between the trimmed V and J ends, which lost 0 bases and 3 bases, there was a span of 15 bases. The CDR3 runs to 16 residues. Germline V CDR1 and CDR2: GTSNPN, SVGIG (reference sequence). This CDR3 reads CAWSVLLGSGYNEQFF. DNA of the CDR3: TGTGCCTGGAGTGTACTCCTTGGTAGCGGCTACAATGAGCAGTTCTTC.

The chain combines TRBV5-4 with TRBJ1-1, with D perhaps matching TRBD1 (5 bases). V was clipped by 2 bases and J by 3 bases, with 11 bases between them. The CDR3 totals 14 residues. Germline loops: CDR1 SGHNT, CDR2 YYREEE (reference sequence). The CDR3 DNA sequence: TGTGCCAGCAGCTTACCGGCCAGGGACACTGAAGCTTTCTTT. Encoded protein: CASSLPARDTEAFF.

CDR3 nucleotide sequence: TGTGCCAGCTCACCTACCTACTCTTCTCGCCGGGAGCGAAGAACAGATACGCAGTATTTT. It is translated as CASSPTYSSRRERRTDTQYF. The chain uses TRBV18 and TRBJ2-3; maybe TRBD2 (6 bases). The CDR3 spans 20 residues. Germline CDR1 KGHSH, CDR2 LQKENI. V lost 3 bases and J lost 3, with 28 bases in between.

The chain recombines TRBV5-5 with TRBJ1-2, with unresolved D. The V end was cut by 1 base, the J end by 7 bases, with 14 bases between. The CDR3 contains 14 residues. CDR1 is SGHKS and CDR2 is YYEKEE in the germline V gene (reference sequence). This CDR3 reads CASSLWADQTGYTF. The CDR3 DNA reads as TGTGCCAGCAGCTTGTGGGCTGACCAAACTGGCTACACCTTC.

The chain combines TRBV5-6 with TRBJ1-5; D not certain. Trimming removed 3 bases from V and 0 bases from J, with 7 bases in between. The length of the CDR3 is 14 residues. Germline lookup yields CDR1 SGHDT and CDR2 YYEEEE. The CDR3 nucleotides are TGTGCCAGCAGCTCCGGTATTAGCAATCAGCCCCAGCATTTT. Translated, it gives CASSSGISNQPQHF.

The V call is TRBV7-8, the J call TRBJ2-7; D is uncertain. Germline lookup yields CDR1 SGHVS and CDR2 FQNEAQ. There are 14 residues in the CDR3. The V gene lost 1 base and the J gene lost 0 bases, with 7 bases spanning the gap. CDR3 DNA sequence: TGTGCCAGCAGCTTAGGGCCGGGCTCCTACGAGCAGTACTTC. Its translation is CASSLGPGSYEQYF.

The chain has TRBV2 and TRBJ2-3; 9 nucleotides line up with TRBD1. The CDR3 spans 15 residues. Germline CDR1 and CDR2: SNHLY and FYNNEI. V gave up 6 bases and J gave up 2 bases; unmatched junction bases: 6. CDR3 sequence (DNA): TGTGCCAGCAGGGGGGACAGGGCTTACACAGATACGCAGTATTTT. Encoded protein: CASRGDRAYTDTQYF.

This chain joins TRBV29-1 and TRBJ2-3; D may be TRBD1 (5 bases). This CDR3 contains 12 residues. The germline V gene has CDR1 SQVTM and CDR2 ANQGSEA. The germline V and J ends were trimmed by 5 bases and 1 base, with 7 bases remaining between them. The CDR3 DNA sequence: TGCAGCGTTCTAGGGGGCACAGATACGCAGTATTTT. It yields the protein CSVLGGTDTQYF.

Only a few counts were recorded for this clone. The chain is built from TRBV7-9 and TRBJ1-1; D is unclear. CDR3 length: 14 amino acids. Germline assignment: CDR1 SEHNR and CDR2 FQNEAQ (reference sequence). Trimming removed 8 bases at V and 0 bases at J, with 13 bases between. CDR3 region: CASWNGRMNTEAFF. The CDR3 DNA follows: TGTGCCAGCTGGAACGGAAGAATGAACACTGAAGCTTTCTTT. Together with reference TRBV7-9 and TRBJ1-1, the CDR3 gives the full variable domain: DTGVSQNPRHKITKRGQNVTFRCDPISEHNRLYWYRQTLGQGPEFLTYFQNEAQLEKSRLLSDRFSAERPKGSFSTLEIQRTEQGDSAMYLCASWNGRMNTEAFFGQGTRLTVV.

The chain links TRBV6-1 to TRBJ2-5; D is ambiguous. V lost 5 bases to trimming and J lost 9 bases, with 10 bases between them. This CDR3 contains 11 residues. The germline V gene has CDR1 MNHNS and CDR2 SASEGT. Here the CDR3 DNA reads TGTGCCAGCAGTCCAACCACCCCCCAGTACTTC. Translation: CASSPTTPQYF.

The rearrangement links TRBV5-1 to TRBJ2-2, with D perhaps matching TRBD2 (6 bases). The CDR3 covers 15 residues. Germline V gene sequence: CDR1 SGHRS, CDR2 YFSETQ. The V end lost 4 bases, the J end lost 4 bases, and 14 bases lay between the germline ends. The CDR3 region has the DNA TGCGCCAGCAGCGCGGGGCAATGGAGCACCGGGGAGCTGTTTTTT. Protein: CASSAGQWSTGELFF.

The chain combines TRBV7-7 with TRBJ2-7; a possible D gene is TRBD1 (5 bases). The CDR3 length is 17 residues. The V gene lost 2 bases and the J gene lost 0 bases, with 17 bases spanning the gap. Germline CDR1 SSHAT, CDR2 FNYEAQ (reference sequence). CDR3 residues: CASSLTPRQTISYEQYF. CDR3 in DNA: TGTGCCAGCAGCTTAACCCCGAGACAGACGATCTCCTACGAGCAGTACTTC.

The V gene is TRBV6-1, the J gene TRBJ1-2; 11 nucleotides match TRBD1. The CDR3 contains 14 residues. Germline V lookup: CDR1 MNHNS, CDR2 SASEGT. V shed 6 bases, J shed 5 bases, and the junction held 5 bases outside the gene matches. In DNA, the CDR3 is TGTGCCAGCAGCGCGGGACAGGGGGAATATGGCTACACCTTC. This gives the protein CASSAGQGEYGYTF.

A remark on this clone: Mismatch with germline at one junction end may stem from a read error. The CDR3 DNA is TGTGCTAGTGGTTTTCCGAGGGAGGAGCAGTGCTTC. As protein: CASGFPREEQCF. This chain joins TRBV12-5 and TRBJ2-7, with a tentative D call TRBD2 (6 bases). Germline CDR1 and CDR2: LGHNT and FRNRAP. This CDR3 region has 12 residues.

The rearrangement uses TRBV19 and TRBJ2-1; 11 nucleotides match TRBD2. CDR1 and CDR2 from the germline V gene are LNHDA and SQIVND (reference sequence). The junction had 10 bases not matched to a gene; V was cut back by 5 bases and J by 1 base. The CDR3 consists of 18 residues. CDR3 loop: CASSGGTSGPISYNEQFF. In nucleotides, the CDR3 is TGTGCCAGTAGTGGCGGGACTAGCGGCCCAATTTCCTACAATGAGCAGTTCTTC.

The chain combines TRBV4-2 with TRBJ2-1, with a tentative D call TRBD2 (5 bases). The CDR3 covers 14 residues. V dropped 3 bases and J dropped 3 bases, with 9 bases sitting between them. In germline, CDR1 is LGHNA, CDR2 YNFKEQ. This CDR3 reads CASSHRGFYNEQFF. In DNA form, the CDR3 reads TGTGCCAGCAGCCATCGGGGTTTCTACAATGAGCAGTTCTTC.

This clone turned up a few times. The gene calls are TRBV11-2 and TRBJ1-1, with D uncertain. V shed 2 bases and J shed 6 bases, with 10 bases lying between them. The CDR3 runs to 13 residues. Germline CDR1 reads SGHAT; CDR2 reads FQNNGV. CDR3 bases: TGTGCCAGCAGCTTATGGGGAAGCGCTGAAGCTTTCTTT. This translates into CASSLWGSAEAFF.

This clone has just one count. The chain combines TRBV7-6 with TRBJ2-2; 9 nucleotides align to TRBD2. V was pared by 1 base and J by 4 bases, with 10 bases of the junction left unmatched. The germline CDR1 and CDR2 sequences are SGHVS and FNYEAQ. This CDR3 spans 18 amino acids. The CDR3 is CASSLEAAGGTITGELFF. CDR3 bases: TGTGCCAGCAGCTTAGAGGCAGCGGGAGGTACCATCACCGGGGAGCTGTTTTTT.

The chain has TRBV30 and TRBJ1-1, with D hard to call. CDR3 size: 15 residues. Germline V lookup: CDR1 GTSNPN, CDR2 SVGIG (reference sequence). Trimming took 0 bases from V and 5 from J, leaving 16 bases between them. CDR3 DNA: TGTGCCTGGAGTGTATTTAGTAGGCAGCGGACTGAAGCTTTCTTT. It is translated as CAWSVFSRQRTEAFF.

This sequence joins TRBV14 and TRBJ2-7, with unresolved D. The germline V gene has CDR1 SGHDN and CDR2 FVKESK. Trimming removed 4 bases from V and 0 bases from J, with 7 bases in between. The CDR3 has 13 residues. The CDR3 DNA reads TGTGCCAGCAGCCCTGATAGCTCCTACGAGCAGTACTTC. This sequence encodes CASSPDSSYEQYF.

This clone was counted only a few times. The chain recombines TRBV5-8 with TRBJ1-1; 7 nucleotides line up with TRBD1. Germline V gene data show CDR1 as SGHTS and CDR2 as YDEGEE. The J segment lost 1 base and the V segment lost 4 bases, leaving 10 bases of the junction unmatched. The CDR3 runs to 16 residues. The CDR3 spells CASSLWTGVKNTEAFF. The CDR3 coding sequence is TGTGCCAGCAGCCTATGGACAGGAGTTAAGAACACTGAAGCTTTCTTT.

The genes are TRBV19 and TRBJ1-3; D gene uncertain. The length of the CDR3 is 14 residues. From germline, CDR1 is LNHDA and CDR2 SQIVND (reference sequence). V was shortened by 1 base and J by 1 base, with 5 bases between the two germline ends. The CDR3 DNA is TGTGCCAGTAGTATAGGCCAGTCTGGAAACACCATATATTTT. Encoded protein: CASSIGQSGNTIYF. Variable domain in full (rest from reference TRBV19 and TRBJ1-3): DGGITQSPKYLFRKEGQNVTLSCEQNLNHDAMYWYRQDPGQGLRLIYYSQIVNDFQKGDIAEGYSVSREKKESFPLTVTSAQKNPTAFYLCASSIGQSGNTIYFGEGSWLTVV.

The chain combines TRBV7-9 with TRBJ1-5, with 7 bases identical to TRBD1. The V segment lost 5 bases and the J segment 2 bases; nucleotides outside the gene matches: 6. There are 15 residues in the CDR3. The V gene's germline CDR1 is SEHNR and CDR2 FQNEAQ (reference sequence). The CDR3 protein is CASSPQGGGNQPQHF. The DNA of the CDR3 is TGTGCCAGCAGCCCCCAGGGGGGTGGCAATCAGCCCCAGCATTTT.

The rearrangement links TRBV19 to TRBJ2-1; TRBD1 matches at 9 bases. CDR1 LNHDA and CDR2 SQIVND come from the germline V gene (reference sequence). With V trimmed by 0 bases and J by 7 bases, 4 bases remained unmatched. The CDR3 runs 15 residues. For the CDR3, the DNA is TGTGCCAGTAGTATAGAACGGACAGGGGTGAATGAGCAGTTCTTC. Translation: CASSIERTGVNEQFF.

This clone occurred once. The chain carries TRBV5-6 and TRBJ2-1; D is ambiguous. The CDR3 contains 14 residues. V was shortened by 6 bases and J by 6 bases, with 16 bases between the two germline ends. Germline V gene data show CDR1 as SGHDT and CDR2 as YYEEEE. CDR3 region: CASIGHSSLNEQFF. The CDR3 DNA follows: TGTGCCAGCATTGGGCACTCTTCTCTCAATGAGCAGTTCTTC.

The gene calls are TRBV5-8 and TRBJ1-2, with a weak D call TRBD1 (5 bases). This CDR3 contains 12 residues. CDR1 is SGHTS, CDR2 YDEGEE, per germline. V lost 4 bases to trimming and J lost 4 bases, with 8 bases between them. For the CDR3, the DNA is TGTGCCAGCAGCGCCGGGGGCTATGGCTACACCTTC. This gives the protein CASSAGGYGYTF.

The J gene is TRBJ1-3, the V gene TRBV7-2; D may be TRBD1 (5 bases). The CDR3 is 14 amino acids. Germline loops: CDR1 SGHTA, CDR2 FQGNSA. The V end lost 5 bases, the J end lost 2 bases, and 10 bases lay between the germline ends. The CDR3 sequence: CASSLQEPGNTIYF. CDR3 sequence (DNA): TGTGCCAGCAGCCTACAGGAACCTGGAAACACCATATATTTT.